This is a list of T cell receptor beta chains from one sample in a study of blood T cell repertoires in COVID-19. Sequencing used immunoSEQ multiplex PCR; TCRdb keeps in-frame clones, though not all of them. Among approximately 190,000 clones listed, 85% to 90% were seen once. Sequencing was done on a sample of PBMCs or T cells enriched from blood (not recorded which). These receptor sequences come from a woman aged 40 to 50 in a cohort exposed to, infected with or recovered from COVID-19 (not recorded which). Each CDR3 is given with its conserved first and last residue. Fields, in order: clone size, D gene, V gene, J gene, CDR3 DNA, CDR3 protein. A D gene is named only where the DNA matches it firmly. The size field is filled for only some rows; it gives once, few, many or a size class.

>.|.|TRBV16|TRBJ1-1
TGTGCCAGCAGCCAGGGCAGGAACACTGAAGCTTTCTTT
CASSQGRNTEAFF
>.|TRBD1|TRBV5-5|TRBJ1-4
TGTGCCAGCAGGTCAGGGGGAATCGGTGAAAAACTGTTTTTT
CASRSGGIGEKLFF
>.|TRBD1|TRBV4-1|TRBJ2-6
TGCGCCAGCTGGGGAATTCCGGGACAGGGTACTGGGGCCAACGTCCTGACTTTC
CASWGIPGQGTGANVLTF
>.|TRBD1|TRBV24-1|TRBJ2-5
TGTGCCACCAGTGATAACAGGGGCCCGGGGGAGACCCAGTACTTC
CATSDNRGPGETQYF
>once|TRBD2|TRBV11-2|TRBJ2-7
TGTGCCAGCAGCTCGTTCCTCCCTAGCGGGGGAGCCTACGAGCAGTACTTC
CASSSFLPSGGAYEQYF
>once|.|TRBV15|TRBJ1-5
TGTGCCACCAGCAGTACGGAAGCCTCGGGGCCCCAGCATTTT
CATSSTEASGPQHF
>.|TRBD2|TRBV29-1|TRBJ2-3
TGCAGCGCCAGGACTAGCGGGGGGTATGGCACAGATACGCAGTATTTT
CSARTSGGYGTDTQYF
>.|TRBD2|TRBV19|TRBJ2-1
TGTGCCAGTAGCCCAATTGGGAGGGCGGTATTCGACAATGAGCAGTTCTTC
CASSPIGRAVFDNEQFF
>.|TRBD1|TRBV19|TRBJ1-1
TGTGCCAGTACCAGGGGGCTCACTGAAGCTTTCTTT
CASTRGLTEAFF
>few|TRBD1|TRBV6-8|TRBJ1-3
TGTGCCAGCAGTTACCCCGGACAGGGTATAGGAAACACCATATATTTT
CASSYPGQGIGNTIYF
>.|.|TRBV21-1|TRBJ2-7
TGTGCCAGCCCGAGACTAGCTTCGACCTACGAGCAGTACTTC
CASPRLASTYEQYF
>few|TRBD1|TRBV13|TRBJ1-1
TGTGCCAGCAGCTTCCGTCGGACAGGGCGGACTGAAGCTTTCTTT
CASSFRRTGRTEAFF
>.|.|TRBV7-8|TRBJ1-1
TGTGCCAGCAGCTTAGGATCGGCAGGCGAAGCTTTCTTT
CASSLGSAGEAFF
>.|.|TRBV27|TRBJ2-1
TGTGCCAGCAGTTTATTCCCAGGGTTGTCCTACAATGAGCAGTTCTTC
CASSLFPGLSYNEQFF
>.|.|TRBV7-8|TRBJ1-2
TGTGCCAGCAGCCTAGCCGGACATAGAGCTAACTATGGCTACACCTTC
CASSLAGHRANYGYTF
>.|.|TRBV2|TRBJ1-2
TGTGCCAGCAGTGAACCACCGGGGACCGGGGAGGTCACCTTC
CASSEPPGTGEVTF
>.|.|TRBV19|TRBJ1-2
TGTGCCAGTAGTATTCGGGAGAACTATGGCTACACCTTC
CASSIRENYGYTF
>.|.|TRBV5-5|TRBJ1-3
TGTGCCTCATCAGGGGCTGGAAACACCATATATTTT
CASSGAGNTIYF
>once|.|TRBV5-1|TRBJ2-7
TGCGCCAGCAGCCCCGACAGATTCTACGAGCAGTACTTC
CASSPDRFYEQYF
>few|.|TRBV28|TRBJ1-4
TGTGCCAGCAGTTTAAGGGACTCCGCAACTAATGAAAAACTGTTTTTT
CASSLRDSATNEKLFF
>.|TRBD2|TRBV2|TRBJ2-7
TGTGCCAGCAGTGAAACGGGGGGGCCAAGCGAGCAGTACTTC
CASSETGGPSEQYF
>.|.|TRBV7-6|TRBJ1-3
TGTGCCAGCAGCTCAGGATACTCTGGAAACACCATATATTTT
CASSSGYSGNTIYF
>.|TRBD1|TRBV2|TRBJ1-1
TGTGCCAGCCAGTGGACAGGTTCGGGGGCCCGGACTGAAGCTTTCTTT
CASQWTGSGARTEAFF
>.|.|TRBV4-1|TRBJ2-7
TGCGCCAGCAGCCAAGAATGGGCAGCCACCTCCTACGAGCAGTACTTC
CASSQEWAATSYEQYF
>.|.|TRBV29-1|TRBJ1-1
TGCAGCGTTGAAGGGCAGGGCACTGAAGCTTTCTTT
CSVEGQGTEAFF
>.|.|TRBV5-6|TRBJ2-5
TGTGCCAGCAGCTTGCTGGGGGGAAGGCAAGAGACCCAGTACTTC
CASSLLGGRQETQYF
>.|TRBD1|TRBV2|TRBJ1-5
TGTGCCAGCAGCCGGGACAGGGGAAGGATCCAGCCCCAGCATTTT
CASSRDRGRIQPQHF
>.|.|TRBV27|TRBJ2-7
TGTGCCAGCAGTTTCCTCAGTACGGGGGAGCAGTACTTC
CASSFLSTGEQYF
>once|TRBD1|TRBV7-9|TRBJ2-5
TGTGCCAGCAGCTTGGGGACAGGGGGCTGGGAGACCCAGTACTTC
CASSLGTGGWETQYF
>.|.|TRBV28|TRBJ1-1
TGTGCCAGCAGTTTACCCGACCGGGACTCTTCGTGGAGCACTGAAGCTTTCTTT
CASSLPDRDSSWSTEAFF
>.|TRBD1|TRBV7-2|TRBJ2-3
TGTGCCAGCAGCCCCCAGACAGGGGGTGGCACAGATACGCAGTATTTT
CASSPQTGGGTDTQYF
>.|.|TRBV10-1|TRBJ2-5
TGCGCCAGCAGTGGTGGCGGGATTGAGACCCAGTACTTC
CASSGGGIETQYF
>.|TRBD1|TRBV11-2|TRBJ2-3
TGTGCCAGCAGCCCTACCCCCGGGGACAGGGGAAGAGATACGCAGTATTTT
CASSPTPGDRGRDTQYF
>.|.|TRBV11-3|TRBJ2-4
TGTGCCAGCAGCTTAGAACCCGGACAGAATCCCCCGCTGGGGGCCAAAAACATTCAGTACTTC
CASSLEPGQNPPLGAKNIQYF
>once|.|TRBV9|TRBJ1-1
TGTGCCAGCAGCGTAGATGTCTTAGGGGGGAGGGCCCGGGACACTGAAGCTTTCTTT
CASSVDVLGGRARDTEAFF
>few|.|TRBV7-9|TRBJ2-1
TGTGCCAGCAGCTTAGAGGGCAGGGGTCTCCTCAATGAGCAGTTCTTC
CASSLEGRGLLNEQFF
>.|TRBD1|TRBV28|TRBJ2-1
TGTGCCAGCAGACTGTACCGGGACAGTTCCTACAATGAGCAGTTCTTC
CASRLYRDSSYNEQFF
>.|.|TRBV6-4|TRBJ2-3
TGTGCCAGCAGTGACTCCCCCAGCGCAGATACGCAGTATTTT
CASSDSPSADTQYF
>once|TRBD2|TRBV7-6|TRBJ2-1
TGTGCCAGCAGCTCGTTATATGAAGCAGCGGGGGGCTTGGATGAGCAGTTCTTC
CASSSLYEAAGGLDEQFF
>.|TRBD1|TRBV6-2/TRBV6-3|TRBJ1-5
TGTGCCAGCAGTTACGGGACAGGGGGTGGTGGCAATCAGCCCCAGCATTTT
CASSYGTGGGGNQPQHF
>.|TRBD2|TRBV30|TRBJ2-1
TGTGCCTGCCCACCTCCCAGCGGGAGTGTTGATGAGCAGTTCTTC
CACPPPSGSVDEQFF
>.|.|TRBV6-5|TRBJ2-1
TGTGCCAGCAGTCAACCCTTAGCGTCGCAGTTCTTC
CASSQPLASQFF
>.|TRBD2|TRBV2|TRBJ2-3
TGTGCCAGCAGTCGGACTAGCGGGGATACGCAGTATTTT
CASSRTSGDTQYF
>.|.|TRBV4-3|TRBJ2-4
TGCGCCAGCAGCCAAAAACGGGGTGGAAACATTCAGTACTTC
CASSQKRGGNIQYF
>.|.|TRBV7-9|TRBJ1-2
TGTGCCAGCAGCTTAGAACAGGACAACTATGGCTACACCTTC
CASSLEQDNYGYTF
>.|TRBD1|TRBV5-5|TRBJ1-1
TGTGCCAGCAGCTTGGGACCTGACAGGGATATCACTGAAGCTTTCTTT
CASSLGPDRDITEAFF
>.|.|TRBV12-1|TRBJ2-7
TGTGCCAGCAGCCTAAACTACGAGCAGTACTTC
CASSLNYEQYF
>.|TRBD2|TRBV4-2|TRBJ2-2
TGTGCCAGCAGCCGGCCCCTAGCGGGAGGCACCGGGGAGCTGTTTTTT
CASSRPLAGGTGELFF
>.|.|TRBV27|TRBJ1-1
TGTGCCAGCAGTTTATTGGCGGCCCCCACGGAAGCTTTCTTT
CASSLLAAPTEAFF
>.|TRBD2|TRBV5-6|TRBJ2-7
TGTGCCAGCAGCTTGGGGAGACTAGCCTTTAACTACGAGCAGTACTTC
CASSLGRLAFNYEQYF
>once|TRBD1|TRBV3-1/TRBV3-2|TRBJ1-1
TGTGCCAGCACCGGCAGAGACAGGGGAACGAACACTGAAGCTTTCTTT
CASTGRDRGTNTEAFF
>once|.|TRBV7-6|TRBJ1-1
TGTGCCAGCAGCTTCGGAGGGGAATACACTGAAGCTTTCTTT
CASSFGGEYTEAFF
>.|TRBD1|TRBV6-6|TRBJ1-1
TGTGCCAGCAGCTACTCGGGGACAGGGAGCACTGAAGCTTTCTTT
CASSYSGTGSTEAFF